The 13 T cell receptor beta chains below come from one sample, sequenced in a study of cytotoxic CD8 clonotypes in ibrutinib-treated CLL. TCRdb's table, derived via immunoSEQ multiplex PCR, lists solely in-frame clones and lacks some. Of fewer than 200,000 clones in the sample, under 85% were seen once. The source was PBMCs, collected after 24 months of ibrutinib treatment. These receptor sequences come from a human donor with chronic lymphocytic leukemia.

The CDR3 DNA reads as TGTGCCAGCAGCTTAACAGGGAAGGACACTGAAGCTTTCTTT. This codes for CASSLTGKDTEAFF. The V call is TRBV5-6, the J call TRBJ1-1; D may be TRBD1 (6 bases). Germline V CDR1 and CDR2: SGHDT, YYEEEE. The CDR3 covers 14 residues. V dropped 2 bases and J dropped 3 bases, with 11 bases sitting between them.

The genes are TRBV7-6 and TRBJ2-3; either TRBD1 or TRBD2 may supply D (5 bases each). The V end lost 5 bases, the J end lost 4 bases, and 13 bases lay between the germline ends. The CDR3 length is 14 residues. Germline-derived CDR1 and CDR2 are SGHVS and FNYEAQ. This chain's CDR3 is CASSLGTIPDTQYF. The CDR3 DNA sequence: TGTGCCAGCAGCCTCGGGACCATACCAGATACGCAGTATTTT.

The V call is TRBV5-1, the J call TRBJ1-2; D unclear. The V end lost 1 base, the J end lost 10 bases, and 11 bases lay between the germline ends. CDR1 and CDR2 (germline): SGHRS, YFSETQ. The CDR3 extends over 12 amino acids. CDR3 nucleotide sequence: TGCGCCAGCAGCTTGCCAGGCTCGAACTACACCTTC. Translated: CASSLPGSNYTF.

This clone was seen only a few times. The gene calls are TRBV2 and TRBJ1-6, with D possibly being TRBD1 (5 bases). Germline assignment: CDR1 SNHLY and CDR2 FYNNEI. The CDR3 is 12 residues long. The V end was cut by 7 bases, the J end by 5 bases, with 6 bases between. As DNA, the CDR3 is TGTGCCAGCACGACAGATAATTCACCCCTCCACTTT. As protein: CASTTDNSPLHF.

J is TRBJ1-2 and V is TRBV7-3, with TRBD1 matching over 8 bases. Trimming removed 3 bases from V and 2 bases from J; junction bases left unmatched: 5. The CDR3 has 15 residues. The germline V gene has CDR1 SGHTA and CDR2 FQGTGA. CDR3 in DNA: TGTGCCAGCAGCTTGTACCGGGACAGGAACTATGGCTACACCTTC. This translates into CASSLYRDRNYGYTF.

The chain recombines TRBV5-1 with TRBJ2-3, with a tentative D call TRBD1 (6 bases). The germline V gene has CDR1 SGHRS and CDR2 YFSETQ. Trimming stripped 4 bases from V and 6 bases from J, with 27 bases between. The CDR3 is made up of 18 amino acids. The CDR3 nucleotides are TGCGCCAGCAGCCTTGGGACAATCGGAAAGTGGTTAGGCGATACGCAGTATTTT. Translation gives CASSLGTIGKWLGDTQYF.

The gene calls are TRBV11-2 and TRBJ2-2; no firm D call. The germline V gene has CDR1 SGHAT and CDR2 FQNNGV. CDR3 length: 15 residues. Between the trimmed V and J ends, which lost 0 bases and 8 bases, there was a span of 13 bases. Here the CDR3 DNA reads TGTGCCAGCAGCTTAGATCGCATACAGTCAGGGGAGCTGTTTTTT. Translation: CASSLDRIQSGELFF. Using reference TRBV11-2 and TRBJ2-2 for the parts outside the CDR3, the full variable domain is EAGVAQSPRYKIIEKRQSVAFWCNPISGHATLYWYQQILGQGPKLLIQFQNNGVVDDSQLPKDRFSAERLKGVDSTLKIQPAKLEDSAVYLCASSLDRIQSGELFFGEGSRLTVL.

The genes are TRBV6-5 and TRBJ1-3, with D perhaps matching TRBD1 (5 bases). CDR1 is MNHEY and CDR2 is SVGAGI in the germline V gene. This CDR3 is 16 amino acids long. V dropped 0 bases and J dropped 0 bases, with 9 bases sitting between them. This chain's CDR3 is CASSYSGVPSGNTIYF. The CDR3 DNA is TGTGCCAGCAGTTACTCGGGGGTTCCCTCTGGAAACACCATATATTTT.

This clone has only a few counts. The CDR3 DNA reads TGTGCCAGCAGCTTAGAGCGCCGGGAGTCCCAGTATTTT. This encodes CASSLERRESQYF. The chain carries TRBV11-3 and TRBJ2-3; a weak D match, TRBD2 (6 bases). V lost 0 bases and J lost 12, with 13 bases in between. Germline V CDR1 and CDR2: SGHNT, YENEEA. The CDR3 is 13 amino acids.

This clone has more than one count but fewer than ten. CDR3 amino acids: CASSSNRAFTDTQYF. The CDR3 nucleotides read TGTGCCAGCAGTTCGAACAGGGCGTTCACAGATACGCAGTATTTT. J is TRBJ2-3 and V is TRBV27; possible D gene TRBD1, 6 bases. The germline V gene has CDR1 MNHEY and CDR2 SMNVEV (reference sequence). The V end was cut by 4 bases, the J end by 2 bases, with 13 bases between. This CDR3 region has 15 residues.

V usage is TRBV9 and J usage is TRBJ2-7; D is possibly TRBD1 (8 bases). Per the germline V gene, CDR1 is SGDLS and CDR2 is YYNGEE. Trimming pared 0 bases from V and 5 bases from J, leaving 24 bases between. The CDR3 extends over 18 amino acids. CDR3 sequence (DNA): TGTGCCAGCAGCGTAGCTTGGGGAACAGGGGGACTATCCGACGAGCAGTACTTC. It encodes CASSVAWGTGGLSDEQYF. Combining the CDR3 with reference TRBV9 and TRBJ2-7 gives the whole variable domain DSGVTQTPKHLITATGQRVTLRCSPRSGDLSVYWYQQSLDQGLQFLIQYYNGEERAKGNILERFSAQQFPDLHSELNLSSLELGDSALYFCASSVAWGTGGLSDEQYFGPGTRLTVT.

V is TRBV9 and J is TRBJ1-4; the D gene is possibly TRBD1 (6 bases). The CDR3 consists of 17 residues. The V end lost 0 bases, the J end lost 8 bases, and 20 bases lay between the germline ends. Germline V gene sequence: CDR1 SGDLS, CDR2 YYNGEE. CDR3 protein: CASSVGPPQGRGEKLFF. In DNA form, the CDR3 reads TGTGCCAGCAGCGTAGGTCCCCCGCAGGGGCGTGGAGAAAAACTGTTTTTT.

The chain is built from TRBV4-2 and TRBJ2-1; D remains unclear. The V gene's germline CDR1 is LGHNA and CDR2 YNFKEQ. Trimming pared 2 bases from V and 0 bases from J, leaving 8 bases between. The CDR3 has 15 amino acids. CDR3 protein: CASSQPRGSYNEQFF. CDR3 bases: TGTGCCAGCAGCCAACCTAGAGGCTCCTACAATGAGCAGTTCTTC.